This T cell receptor (beta chain) was sequenced in a study of cytomegalovirus exposure and HLA in healthy donors. This clone was detected once. The CDR3 is 14 residues long. V was shortened by 7 bases and J by 5 bases, with 14 bases between the two germline ends. Germline CDR1 SGHVS, CDR2 FNYEAQ. The study ran its PCR with 60 Vbeta and 13 Jbeta primers. Using immunoSEQ multiplex PCR, the repertoire was profiled, and TCRdb retains in-frame clones only, with some absent. The data contain 150,000 or so clones, roughly 80% of them singletons. The chain uses TRBV7-6 and TRBJ1-4; D is undetermined. The sample comprised PBMCs. The receptor was derived from a female donor in good health and CMV-seronegative. CDR3 loop: CASTAEVQNEKLFF. The CDR3 coding sequence is TGTGCCAGCACCGCGGAGGTACAGAATGAAAAACTGTTTTTT.